The rows below give T cell receptor beta chains drawn from one sample of a study of stem cell transplantation in POMP-related autoinflammatory disease. Sequenced by immunoSEQ multiplex PCR; TCRdb stores in-frame clones only, minus some. Among some 65,000 clones listed, approximately 91% were seen once. Sequencing was performed on CD4+ T cells from PBMCs, taken after stem cell transplantation. These receptors were obtained from a human patient with POMP-related autoinflammation and immune dysregulation (PRAID). These T cells may partly come from the graft donor. CDR3s include the opening cysteine and the closing phenylalanine or tryptophan. D genes are given only for firm matches. Expanded clones get a size class; other rows say once, few or many, or leave the size out.

V gene	clone size	J gene	D gene	CDR3 protein	CDR3 DNA
TRBV28	NA	TRBJ2-4	NA	CASSLAGAKNIQYF	TGTGCCAGCAGTTTAGCGGGAGCCAAAAACATTCAGTACTTC
TRBV10-3	once	TRBJ1-2	TRBD1	CAIRRTGDAYGYTF	TGTGCCATCAGGCGGACAGGGGATGCGTATGGCTACACCTTC
TRBV4-1	NA	TRBJ1-5	TRBD1	CASSPRQGSNQPQHF	TGCGCCAGCAGTCCCCGACAGGGTAGCAATCAGCCCCAGCATTTT
TRBV2	NA	TRBJ1-1	NA	CASGRLGALDTEAFF	TGTGCCAGCGGAAGGTTGGGGGCGCTCGACACTGAAGCTTTCTTT
TRBV27	NA	TRBJ1-4	NA	CASKGHRHNEKLFF	TGTGCCTCAAAGGGACACCGGCATAATGAAAAACTGTTTTTT
TRBV7-9	NA	TRBJ2-5	NA	CASSLFLGAETQYF	TGTGCCAGCAGCTTGTTTTTGGGGGCCGAGACCCAGTACTTC
TRBV3-1/TRBV3-2	NA	TRBJ2-2	TRBD1	CASSQQGDTGELFF	TGTGCCAGCAGCCAACAGGGGGACACCGGGGAGCTGTTTTTT
TRBV6-5	NA	TRBJ1-2	NA	CASTTYLSELSGYTF	TGTGCCAGCACCACTTATTTATCGGAGTTGAGTGGCTACACCTTC
TRBV28	NA	TRBJ1-5	TRBD1	CASSDRDRGVGQPQHF	TGTGCCAGCAGCGACCGGGACAGGGGGGTAGGACAGCCCCAGCATTTT
TRBV28	NA	TRBJ2-2	TRBD1	CASRGRQGAPPNTGELFF	TGTGCCAGCAGGGGAAGACAGGGGGCTCCTCCGAACACCGGGGAGCTGTTTTTT
TRBV4-2	NA	TRBJ2-1	TRBD2	CASSQEIAGRSYNEQFF	TGTGCCAGCAGCCAAGAGATAGCCGGGAGGTCCTACAATGAGCAGTTCTTC
TRBV7-3	NA	TRBJ2-3	NA	CASSYAGSDTQYF	TGTGCCAGCAGCTACGCAGGATCCGATACGCAGTATTTT
TRBV2	NA	TRBJ2-1	NA	CASGEQGGNEQFF	TGTGCCAGCGGGGAGCAAGGGGGCAATGAGCAGTTCTTC
TRBV29-1	NA	TRBJ2-1	TRBD2	CSVEGTSGLGREQFF	TGCAGCGTTGAGGGGACTAGCGGATTAGGGAGAGAGCAGTTCTTC
TRBV27	once	TRBJ1-5	TRBD1	CASSFGTGGQPQHF	TGTGCCAGCAGTTTTGGGACAGGGGGACAGCCCCAGCATTTT
TRBV4-1	NA	TRBJ2-2	TRBD1	CASSRPGQGTGELFF	TGCGCCAGCAGCCGCCCGGGACAGGGGACCGGGGAGCTGTTTTTT
TRBV6-2/TRBV6-3	NA	TRBJ2-1	TRBD2	CASSYSRSKRGSYNEQFF	TGTGCCAGCAGTTACTCCCGATCCAAGCGGGGTTCCTACAATGAGCAGTTCTTC
TRBV7-9	NA	TRBJ2-2	NA	CANGRGGTNTGELFF	TGTGCCAACGGACGGGGAGGAACGAACACCGGGGAGCTGTTTTTT
TRBV5-1	NA	TRBJ2-1	NA	CASSIRGTEQFF	TGCGCCAGCAGCATCAGGGGCACTGAGCAGTTCTTC
TRBV20-1	NA	TRBJ1-5	NA	CSASGLSPRSNQPQHF	TGCAGTGCTAGTGGGCTGTCCCCACGGAGCAATCAGCCCCAGCATTTT
TRBV6-5	NA	TRBJ2-2	NA	CASSLGRTNTGELFF	TGTGCCAGCAGCCTGGGACGGACCAACACCGGGGAGCTGTTTTTT
TRBV5-4	NA	TRBJ2-5	TRBD2	CASSLAPPTRVGLVKETQYF	TGTGCCAGCAGCTTGGCCCCCCCTACCAGGGTGGGACTAGTTAAAGAGACCCAGTACTTC
TRBV20-1	NA	TRBJ1-2	NA	CSARVGYGYTF	TGCAGTGCTAGAGTGGGGTATGGCTACACCTTC
TRBV19	NA	TRBJ1-2	NA	CASSTGGNYGYTF	TGTGCCAGTAGTACCGGAGGGAACTATGGCTACACCTTC
TRBV11-2	NA	TRBJ2-1	TRBD1	CASSLKSGQGAIIEQFF	TGTGCCAGCAGCTTAAAATCTGGGCAGGGGGCGATTATTGAGCAGTTCTTC
TRBV21-1	few	TRBJ2-3	NA	CASSKKSRGLSTDTQYF	TGTGCCAGCAGCAAAAAATCCCGGGGACTATCCACAGATACGCAGTATTTT
TRBV28	NA	TRBJ2-5	TRBD1	CASSSPQGPPTQYF	TGTGCCAGCAGTTCTCCACAGGGGCCTCCGACCCAGTACTTC
TRBV2	NA	TRBJ1-4	NA	CASSGGGRAGEKLFF	TGTGCCAGCAGTGGGGGGGGCAGGGCAGGAGAAAAACTGTTTTTT
TRBV11-2	NA	TRBJ2-5	TRBD2	CASSPGTSGFTQRITQYF	TGTGCCAGCAGCCCTGGGACTAGCGGGTTCACCCAACGGATCACCCAGTACTTC
TRBV19	NA	TRBJ2-3	TRBD2	CASSRGGGLGATDTQYF	TGTGCCAGTAGCCGGGGGGGAGGCCTAGGGGCCACAGATACGCAGTATTTT
TRBV5-1	NA	TRBJ1-5	NA	CASSTTPGSDQPQHF	TGCGCCAGCAGCACAACCCCAGGGAGCGATCAGCCCCAGCATTTT
TRBV18	NA	TRBJ2-4	NA	CASSPGEAKNIQYF	TGTGCCAGCTCACCAGGGGAGGCCAAAAACATTCAGTACTTC
TRBV30	NA	TRBJ2-1	NA	CAWSRTGDEQFF	TGTGCCTGGAGTCGTACAGGAGATGAGCAGTTCTTC
TRBV3-1/TRBV3-2	NA	TRBJ2-3	NA	CASSRASTDTQYF	TGTGCCAGCAGCCGTGCTAGTACAGATACGCAGTATTTT
TRBV28	once	TRBJ2-2	NA	CASSLFGLPNTGELFF	TGTGCCAGCAGTTTATTTGGGCTGCCGAACACCGGGGAGCTGTTTTTT
TRBV19	once	TRBJ2-3	TRBD2	CASRLAGGDTQYF	TGTGCCAGTCGGCTAGCGGGTGGGGATACGCAGTATTTT
TRBV18	NA	TRBJ2-3	TRBD2	CASSRAGGPGDTQYF	TGTGCCAGCTCGCGAGCGGGGGGGCCCGGAGATACGCAGTATTTT
TRBV6-1	few	TRBJ2-7	NA	CASSESPRASYEQYF	TGTGCCAGCAGTGAATCCCCTCGGGCTTCCTACGAGCAGTACTTC
TRBV18	NA	TRBJ2-3	NA	CASSPVGGPGTDTQYF	TGTGCCAGCTCACCGGTCGGGGGGCCCGGCACAGATACGCAGTATTTT
TRBV5-1	NA	TRBJ1-4	TRBD1	CASSSRTGGTNEKLFF	TGCGCCAGCAGCTCTAGGACAGGGGGCACTAATGAAAAACTGTTTTTT
TRBV5-1	NA	TRBJ2-7	TRBD2	CASREPGLAGGPHEQYF	TGCGCCAGCAGGGAGCCGGGACTAGCGGGAGGGCCCCACGAGCAGTACTTC
TRBV5-4	NA	TRBJ2-7	TRBD1	CASSWDRSGDEQYF	TGTGCCAGCAGCTGGGACAGGTCGGGCGACGAGCAGTACTTC
TRBV6-5	NA	TRBJ2-7	NA	CASRGRQVREQYF	TGTGCCAGCAGGGGGAGACAGGTGCGGGAGCAGTACTTC
TRBV5-1	NA	TRBJ2-2	TRBD1	CASSLVTGGRVLSNTGELFF	TGCGCCAGCAGCTTGGTAACAGGGGGTAGAGTTTTGTCGAACACCGGGGAGCTGTTTTTT
TRBV2	NA	TRBJ2-7	NA	CASKRDFSYEQYF	TGTGCCAGCAAACGGGATTTCTCCTACGAGCAGTACTTC
TRBV7-2	once	TRBJ2-3	NA	CASSFGEADTQYF	TGTGCCAGCAGCTTCGGTGAGGCAGATACGCAGTATTTT
TRBV3-1/TRBV3-2	NA	TRBJ1-6	NA	CASKSDSVGYNSPLHF	TGTGCCAGCAAATCGGACTCGGTTGGGTATAATTCACCCCTCCACTTT